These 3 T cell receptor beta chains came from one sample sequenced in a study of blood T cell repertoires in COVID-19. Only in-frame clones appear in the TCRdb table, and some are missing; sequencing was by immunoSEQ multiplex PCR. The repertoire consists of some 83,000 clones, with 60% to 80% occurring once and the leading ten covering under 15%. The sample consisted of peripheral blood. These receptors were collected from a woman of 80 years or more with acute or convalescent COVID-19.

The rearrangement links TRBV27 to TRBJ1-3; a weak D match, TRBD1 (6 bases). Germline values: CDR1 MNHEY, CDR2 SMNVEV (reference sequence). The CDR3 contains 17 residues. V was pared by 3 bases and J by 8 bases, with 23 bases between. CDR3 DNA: TGTGCCAGCAGTTTCCCCTATCGCGACAGGCTAGGGGACACCATATATTTT. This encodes CASSFPYRDRLGDTIYF.

The chain's CDR3 is CASSYGGRNGPNTEAFF. The CDR3, as DNA: TGTGCCAGCAGTTACGGGGGGAGGAACGGCCCAAACACTGAAGCTTTCTTT. The rearrangement uses TRBV6-2 or TRBV6-3 and TRBJ1-1, with D perhaps TRBD1 (5 bases). The CDR3 has 17 residues. V lost 2 bases to trimming and J lost 2 bases, with 18 bases between them. Germline CDR1 reads MNHEY; CDR2 reads SVGEGT.

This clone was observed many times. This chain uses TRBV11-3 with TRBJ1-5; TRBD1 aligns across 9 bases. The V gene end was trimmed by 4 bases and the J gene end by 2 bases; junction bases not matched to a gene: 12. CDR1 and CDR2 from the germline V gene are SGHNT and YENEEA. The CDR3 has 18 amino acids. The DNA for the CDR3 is TGTGCCAGCAGCTCGCTACCTCTACAGGGGGCTTGCAATCAGCCCCAGCATTTT. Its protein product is CASSSLPLQGACNQPQHF.